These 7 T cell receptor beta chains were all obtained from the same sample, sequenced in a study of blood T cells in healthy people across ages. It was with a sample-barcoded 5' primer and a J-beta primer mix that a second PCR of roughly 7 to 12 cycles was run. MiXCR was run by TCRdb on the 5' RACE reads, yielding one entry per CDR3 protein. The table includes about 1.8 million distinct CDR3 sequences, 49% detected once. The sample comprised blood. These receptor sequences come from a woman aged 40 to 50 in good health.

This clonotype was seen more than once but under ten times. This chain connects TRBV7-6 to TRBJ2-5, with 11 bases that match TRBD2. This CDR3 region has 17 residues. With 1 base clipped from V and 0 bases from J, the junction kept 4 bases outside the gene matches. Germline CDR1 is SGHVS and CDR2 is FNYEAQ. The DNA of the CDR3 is TGTGCCAGCAGCTTAGGGAGACTAGCGGGGAACCAAGAGACCCAGTACTTC. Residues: CASSLGRLAGNQETQYF.

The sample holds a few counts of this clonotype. The chain's CDR3 is CASSLGGDGVVGNQPQHF. DNA for the CDR3: TGTGCCAGCAGCTTGGGGGGGGACGGGGTGGTAGGCAATCAGCCCCAGCATTTT. V usage is TRBV5-5 and J usage is TRBJ1-5, with a weak D call TRBD1 (5 bases). Between the trimmed V and J ends, which lost 0 bases and 2 bases, there was a span of 18 bases. The germline gives CDR1 SGHKS, CDR2 YYEKEE (reference sequence). The CDR3 covers 18 residues.

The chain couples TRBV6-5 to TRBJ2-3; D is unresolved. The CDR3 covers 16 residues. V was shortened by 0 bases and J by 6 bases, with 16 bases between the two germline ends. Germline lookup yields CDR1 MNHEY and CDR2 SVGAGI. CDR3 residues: CASSYSITPARDTQYF. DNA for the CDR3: TGTGCCAGCAGTTACTCGATCACTCCTGCACGGGATACGCAGTATTTT.

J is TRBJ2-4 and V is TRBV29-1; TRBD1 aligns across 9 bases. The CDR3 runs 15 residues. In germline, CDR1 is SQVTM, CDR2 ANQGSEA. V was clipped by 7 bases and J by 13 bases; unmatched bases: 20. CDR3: CSGRKTGGSYNEQYF. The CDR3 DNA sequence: TGCAGCGGACGAAAGACAGGGGGATCCTACAATGAGCAGTACTTC. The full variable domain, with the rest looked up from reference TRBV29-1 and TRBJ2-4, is SAVISQKPSRDICQRGTSLTIQCQVDSQVTMMFWYRQQPGQSLTLIATANQGSEATYESGFVIDKFPISRPNLTFSTLTVSNMSPEDSSIYLCSGRKTGGSYNEQYFGAGTRLSVL.

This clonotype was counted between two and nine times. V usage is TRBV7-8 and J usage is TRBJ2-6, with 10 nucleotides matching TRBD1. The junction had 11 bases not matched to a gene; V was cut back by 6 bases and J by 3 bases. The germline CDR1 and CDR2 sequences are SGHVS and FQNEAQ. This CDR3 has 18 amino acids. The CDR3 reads CASRPTRDRGNGANVLTF. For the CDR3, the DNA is TGTGCCAGCAGACCTACCCGGGACAGGGGAAATGGGGCCAACGTCCTGACTTTC.

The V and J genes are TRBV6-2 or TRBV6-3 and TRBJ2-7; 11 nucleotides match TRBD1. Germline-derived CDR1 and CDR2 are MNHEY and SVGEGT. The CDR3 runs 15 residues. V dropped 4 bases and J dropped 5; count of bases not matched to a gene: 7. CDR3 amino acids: CASSFLGQGVDEQYF. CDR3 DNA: TGTGCCAGCAGTTTCCTGGGACAGGGGGTCGACGAGCAGTACTTC.

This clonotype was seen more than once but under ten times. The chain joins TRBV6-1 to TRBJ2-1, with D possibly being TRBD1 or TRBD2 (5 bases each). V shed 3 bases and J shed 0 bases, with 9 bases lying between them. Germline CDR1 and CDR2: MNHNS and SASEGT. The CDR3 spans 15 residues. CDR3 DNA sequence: TGTGCCAGCAGTGAGCCAGGGAGCTCCTACAATGAGCAGTTCTTC. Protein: CASSEPGSSYNEQFF.